Reported below is one T cell receptor (beta chain). These data are taken from a study of blood T cells in healthy people across ages. Using a J-beta primer mix together with a sample-barcoded 5' primer, a second PCR was run for roughly 6 to 11 cycles. Via MiXCR, TCRdb re-called the 5' RACE reads, giving one row per CDR3 protein. The data contain hundreds of thousands of distinct CDR3 sequences, around 48% of them singletons. The sample was blood. This receptor was obtained from a man aged 25 to 40 in good health.

The CDR3 protein is CASSLVGTGGEVQYF. CDR3 nucleotide sequence: TGTGCCAGCAGTTTAGTCGGGACAGGGGGCGAGGTTCAGTACTTC. This chain uses TRBV12-3 or TRBV12-4 with TRBJ2-5; 12 positions agree with TRBD1. The V gene end was trimmed by 1 base and the J gene end by 11 bases; junction bases not matched to a gene: 8. CDR3 size: 15 residues.